These 14 T cell receptor beta chains originate from one sample sequenced in a study of blood T cell repertoires in COVID-19. The method was immunoSEQ multiplex PCR; TCRdb's version includes in-frame clones alone and lacks a portion of them. This sample has some 120,000 clones, with roughly 80% found just once. Material: peripheral blood. Every receptor here comes from a human donor in a cohort sampled during active COVID-19.

The chain uses TRBV30 and TRBJ2-1; D not resolved. Trimming left V 4 bases short and J 0 bases short, with 7 bases between. The CDR3 runs 13 residues. The germline CDR1 and CDR2 sequences are GTSNPN and SVGIG (reference sequence). The CDR3 DNA is TGTGCCTGGAACTACATCTCCTACAATGAGCAGTTCTTC. Protein: CAWNYISYNEQFF.

The chain links TRBV19 to TRBJ1-2; D possibly corresponds to TRBD1 (5 bases). V lost 4 bases to trimming and J lost 0 bases, with 9 bases between them. The CDR3 contains 14 residues. CDR1 and CDR2 from the germline V gene are LNHDA and SQIVND (reference sequence). The CDR3 reads CASSKPGTNYGYTF. The CDR3 DNA follows: TGTGCCAGTAGTAAGCCAGGGACTAACTATGGCTACACCTTC.

This clone was seen only once. V gene TRBV4-3 combines with J gene TRBJ2-1; D perhaps matches TRBD1 (5 bases). Germline V gene lookup returns CDR1 LGHNA and CDR2 YSLEER. V lost 0 bases to trimming and J lost 3 bases, with 12 bases between them. CDR3 length: 16 amino acids. The CDR3 protein is CASSQDSGRIYNEQFF. As DNA, the CDR3 is TGCGCCAGCAGCCAAGATTCAGGGCGAATCTACAATGAGCAGTTCTTC.

V is TRBV7-2 and J is TRBJ2-7; the match to TRBD1 covers 7 bases. The CDR3 loop spans 14 amino acids. Germline CDR1 is SGHTA and CDR2 is FQGNSA. V was pared by 1 base and J by 6 bases, with 6 bases of the junction left unmatched. CDR3 DNA: TGTGCCAGCAGCTTAGGGGACAGTACGGGCGAGCAGTACTTC. This gives the protein CASSLGDSTGEQYF. The full variable domain, in which reference TRBV7-2 and TRBJ2-7 provide the parts outside the CDR3, is GAGVSQSPSNKVTEKGKDVELRCDPISGHTALYWYRQSLGQGLEFLIYFQGNSAPDKSGLPSDRFSAERTGGSVSTLTIQRTQQEDSAVYLCASSLGDSTGEQYFGPGTRLTVT.

The chain couples TRBV10-3 to TRBJ2-2; no definite D call. The CDR3 has 14 residues. CDR1 is ENHRY and CDR2 is SYGVKD in the germline V gene. V lost 6 bases and J 6 bases, leaving 14 bases between the germline ends. The CDR3 region is CAISPLGEAGELFF. The CDR3 DNA sequence: TGTGCCATCAGCCCCCTGGGTGAGGCCGGGGAGCTGTTTTTT.

The chain has TRBV18 and TRBJ2-1; 10 bases map to TRBD2. Germline lookup yields CDR1 KGHSH and CDR2 LQKENI. The CDR3 contains 16 residues. V shed 5 bases and J 3 bases; nucleotides not matched to a gene: 7. CDR3: CASSRLAGVLYNEQFF. Here the CDR3 DNA reads TGTGCCAGCTCAAGGCTAGCGGGAGTACTCTACAATGAGCAGTTCTTC.

The J gene is TRBJ2-5, the V gene TRBV5-4, with TRBD2 matching over 7 bases. CDR3 size: 15 residues. Trimming took 4 bases from V and 0 from J; bases not matched to a gene: 6. Germline CDR1 and CDR2: SGHNT and YYREEE (reference sequence). DNA for the CDR3: TGTGCCAGCAGCCTCAGTCTAGCGGACCAAGAGACCCAGTACTTC. Translating gives CASSLSLADQETQYF.

V usage is TRBV19 and J usage is TRBJ2-1, with TRBD2 matching over 9 bases. Trimming at V came to 4 bases and at J to 7 bases, leaving 8 bases not matched to a gene. The CDR3 is 15 residues long. Germline-derived CDR1 and CDR2 are LNHDA and SQIVND (reference sequence). For the CDR3, the DNA is TGTGCCAGTAGTAGGTCTAGCGGGACCGCGAATGAGCAGTTCTTC. Amino acids: CASSRSSGTANEQFF.

The chain uses TRBV5-1 and TRBJ1-3; D not certain. V was shortened by 9 bases and J by 4 bases, with 11 bases between the two germline ends. The CDR3 consists of 12 residues. Germline V gives CDR1 SGHRS, CDR2 YFSETQ. CDR3 sequence reads: CATRGGGNTIYF. CDR3 nucleotides: TGCGCCACCCGTGGAGGGGGAAACACCATATATTTT.

V and J are TRBV5-5 and TRBJ1-6; D is perhaps TRBD1 (6 bases). This CDR3 is 18 amino acids long. With 4 bases removed from V and 0 bases from J, the gap between germline ends came to 17 bases. CDR1 and CDR2 from the germline V gene are SGHKS and YYEKEE (reference sequence). The CDR3 sequence is CASSPRGAGSSYNSPLHF. The CDR3 DNA follows: TGTGCCAGCAGCCCCCGGGGGGCAGGGAGCTCCTATAATTCACCCCTCCACTTT.

CDR3 DNA: TGTGCCAGCAGCGGGCGAGGGACAGGAGAATCTCAAGAGACCCAGTACTTC. It specifies CASSGRGTGESQETQYF. The chain combines TRBV7-9 with TRBJ2-5, with TRBD1 matching over 8 bases. V trimming: 5 bases; J trimming: 2 bases; junction bases outside the gene matches: 13. Germline lookup yields CDR1 SEHNR and CDR2 FQNEAQ (reference sequence). This CDR3 is built from 17 residues.

The V gene is TRBV10-3, the J gene TRBJ2-7; TRBD1 matches at 9 bases. V was pared by 3 bases and J by 6 bases, with 9 bases of the junction left unmatched. Per germline, CDR1 ENHRY and CDR2 SYGVKD. This CDR3 is 15 amino acids long. CDR3 in DNA: TGTGCCATCAGTGACCCCGGGACAGGGATTAGCGAGCAGTACTTC. Its protein is CAISDPGTGISEQYF.

There are many counts of this clone. The V and J genes are TRBV6-1 and TRBJ1-3; TRBD1 matches at 7 bases. In germline, CDR1 is MNHNS, CDR2 SASEGT. V was pared by 2 bases and J by 4 bases, with 5 bases of the junction left unmatched. The CDR3 loop spans 15 amino acids. The CDR3 sequence: CASSEQGQRGNTIYF. The CDR3 region has the DNA TGTGCCAGCAGTGAACAGGGACAGAGGGGAAACACCATATATTTT.

The chain uses TRBV10-3 and TRBJ1-2; the D gene is possibly TRBD1 (6 bases). This CDR3 is 15 amino acids long. The V gene's germline CDR1 is ENHRY and CDR2 SYGVKD. With 6 bases removed from V and 0 bases from J, the gap between germline ends came to 14 bases. CDR3 coding DNA: TGTGCCATCAGCACGAACAGGGAACCTAACTATGGCTACACCTTC. Translated: CAISTNREPNYGYTF.